This T cell receptor beta chain was identified in a study of breast tumors, draining lymph nodes, adjacent tissues. Breast cancer patients provided tissue from their axillary draining lymph nodes. The CDR3 spans 14 residues. The V end lost 3 bases, the J end lost 7 bases, and 16 bases lay between the germline ends. The germline V gene has CDR1 SQVTM and CDR2 ANQGSEA. This clonotype was observed many times. Its matching antigen is unknown. From the multiplex PCR reads, TCRdb called clonotypes with MiXCR, one entry per CDR3 protein. Among approximately 280,000 distinct CDR3 sequences listed, roughly 30% were seen once. Findings and limits, study-wide: The lymph node origin of tumor T cells was framed as consistent with a hypothesis, not demonstrated. Compared with basal-like, luminal-like tumors shared significantly more repertoire with nontumor tissue. Compared with lymph nodes, tumors were less diverse; compared with nontumor tissue, more.

The sequence derives from a female donor with breast cancer. Some clones in this sample may be carry-over from other donors' samples. The rearrangement links TRBV29-1 to TRBJ2-1; no clear D gene. Input material: axillary lymph node tissue. The CDR3 reads CSVEAEAGWNEQFF. In nucleotides, the CDR3 is TGCAGCGTTGAGGCCGAGGCAGGTTGGAATGAGCAGTTCTTC.